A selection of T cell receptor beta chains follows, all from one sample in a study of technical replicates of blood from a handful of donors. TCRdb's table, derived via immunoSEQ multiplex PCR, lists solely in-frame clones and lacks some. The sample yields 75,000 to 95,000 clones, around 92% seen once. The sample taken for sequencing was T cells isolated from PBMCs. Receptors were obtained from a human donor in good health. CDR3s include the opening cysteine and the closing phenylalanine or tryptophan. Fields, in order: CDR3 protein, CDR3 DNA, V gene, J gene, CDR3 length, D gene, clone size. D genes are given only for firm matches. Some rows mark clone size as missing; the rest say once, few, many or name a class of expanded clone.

CASSYSATLAKNIQYF	TGTGCCAGCAGTTACTCCGCGACATTAGCCAAAAACATTCAGTACTTC	TRBV6-5	TRBJ2-4	16	-	-
CASSLSKRLAASYEQYF	TGTGCCAGCAGTTTAAGTAAGCGACTAGCGGCCTCCTACGAGCAGTACTTC	TRBV28	TRBJ2-7	17	TRBD2	-
CASSPQGNSNQPQHF	TGTGCCAGCAGCCCCCAGGGGAACAGCAATCAGCCCCAGCATTTT	TRBV7-8	TRBJ1-5	15	-	once
CASSDPGTNSPLHF	TGTGCCAGCAGTGACCCCGGGACAAATTCACCCCTCCACTTT	TRBV2	TRBJ1-6	14	-	-
CASSDLSRRSYEQYF	TGTGCCAGCAGTGATCTTTCGAGGCGGTCCTACGAGCAGTACTTC	TRBV2	TRBJ2-7	15	-	-
CASSPTGDRNQPQHF	TGCGCCAGCAGCCCAACAGGGGACCGCAATCAGCCCCAGCATTTT	TRBV5-1	TRBJ1-5	15	TRBD1	-
CASSISDRSNEKLFF	TGTGCCAGTAGTATATCCGACAGGTCTAATGAAAAACTGTTTTTT	TRBV19	TRBJ1-4	15	-	-
CASSEQGVLYEQYF	TGTGCCAGCAGTGAACAAGGGGTCCTCTACGAGCAGTACTTC	TRBV2	TRBJ2-7	14	-	-
CASTRTSGDEKLFF	TGTGCCAGCACCAGGACGAGCGGGGATGAAAAACTGTTTTTT	TRBV6-6	TRBJ1-4	14	-	-
CASSWTPRGEKLFF	TGTGCCAGCAGCTGGACACCCCGAGGAGAAAAACTGTTTTTT	TRBV7-9	TRBJ1-4	14	-	-
CASSPRGTSGRANEQFF	TGTGCCAGCAGCCCCCGTGGGACTAGCGGGAGGGCCAATGAGCAGTTCTTC	TRBV5-6	TRBJ2-1	17	TRBD2	-
CASSSQTVVLAKNIQYF	TGTGCCAGCAGCTCGCAGACTGTAGTGTTAGCCAAAAACATTCAGTACTTC	TRBV5-8	TRBJ2-4	17	-	-
CASSSQTGSDTQYF	TGTGCCAGCAGCTCCCAGACAGGCTCAGATACGCAGTATTTT	TRBV13	TRBJ2-3	14	-	-
CASSLAAREQFF	TGTGCCAGCTCTCTAGCGGCAAGGGAGCAGTTCTTC	TRBV7-9	TRBJ2-1	12	TRBD2	once
CASSSGEGGTF	TGTGCCAGCAGTTCCGGCGAGGGAGGAACCTTC	TRBV28	TRBJ1-2	11	-	-
CASSRKTSGGGNEQFF	TGTGCCAGCAGTCGCAAGACTAGCGGGGGGGGCAATGAGCAGTTCTTC	TRBV9	TRBJ2-1	16	TRBD2	-
CASSSENYGYTF	TGTGCCAGCAGCTCGGAGAATTATGGCTACACCTTC	TRBV4-2	TRBJ1-2	12	-	-
CASSLWLIGGPGQGWNGYTF	TGTGCCAGCAGTTTATGGCTAATAGGGGGACCGGGACAGGGTTGGAATGGCTACACCTTC	TRBV28	TRBJ1-2	20	TRBD1	-
CASSTSGKGTGELFF	TGTGCCAGCAGTACTAGCGGTAAAGGCACCGGGGAGCTGTTTTTT	TRBV2	TRBJ2-2	15	TRBD2	-
CASSPDGTGDIRDTQYF	TGTGCCAGCAGCCCAGATGGGACAGGGGACATACGGGATACGCAGTATTTT	TRBV5-4	TRBJ2-3	17	TRBD1	-
CASSFPPGNGELFF	TGTGCCAGCAGTTTCCCTCCGGGTAACGGGGAGCTGTTTTTT	TRBV27	TRBJ2-2	14	-	-
CAWSSSGGDTQYF	TGTGCCTGGAGTTCTAGCGGAGGGGATACGCAGTATTTT	TRBV30	TRBJ2-3	13	TRBD2	-
CASSPTSGRTDTQYF	TGTGCCAGCAGCCCAACTAGCGGACGCACAGATACGCAGTATTTT	TRBV9	TRBJ2-3	15	TRBD2	-
CASSLEGRYEQYF	TGTGCCAGCAGTTTAGAGGGGAGGTACGAGCAGTACTTC	TRBV27	TRBJ2-7	13	-	-
CASSSSQGNTGELFF	TGTGCCAGCAGCTCGAGCCAGGGAAACACCGGGGAGCTGTTTTTT	TRBV7-7	TRBJ2-2	15	-	-
CASTNARQVREQYF	TGTGCCAGCACCAACGCAAGACAGGTCCGAGAGCAGTACTTC	TRBV2	TRBJ2-7	14	-	once
CASSGAGSLSYNGNQPQHF	TGTGCCAGCAGTGGCGCAGGAAGCCTCTCTTATAATGGGAATCAGCCCCAGCATTTT	TRBV2	TRBJ1-5	19	-	-
CASGLSLNLLNTGELFF	TGTGCTAGTGGTCTTTCCCTAAATCTACTGAACACCGGGGAGCTGTTTTTT	TRBV12-5	TRBJ2-2	17	-	-
CAWIEQPGGPQHF	TGTGCCTGGATAGAACAGCCCGGGGGGCCCCAGCATTTT	TRBV30	TRBJ1-5	13	-	-
CATSRDRLNRVNQPQHF	TGTGCCACCAGCAGAGATCGGCTAAACAGGGTTAATCAGCCCCAGCATTTT	TRBV15	TRBJ1-5	17	-	-
CASARGGLAGMGTDTQYF	TGTGCCAGCGCCAGGGGTGGACTAGCGGGGATGGGCACAGATACGCAGTATTTT	TRBV4-2	TRBJ2-3	18	TRBD2	-
CASTLMRGLGYGYTF	TGTGCCAGCACCTTGATGAGGGGGCTTGGCTATGGCTACACCTTC	TRBV6-5	TRBJ1-2	15	TRBD1	-
CASSFLGTGSGTEAFF	TGTGCCAGCAGTTTCTTGGGGACAGGGAGCGGCACTGAAGCTTTCTTT	TRBV27	TRBJ1-1	16	TRBD1	-
CARRQKDRVGCNQPQHF	TGTGCCAGAAGACAAAAAGACAGGGTCGGTTGCAATCAGCCCCAGCATTTT	TRBV5-3	TRBJ1-5	17	TRBD1	-
CASSGTVGSYTF	TGTGCCAGCAGTGGGACTGTGGGTAGCTACACCTTC	TRBV2	TRBJ1-2	12	-	few
CASSQARGGFDEQFF	TGTGCCAGCAGTCAAGCGCGGGGGGGCTTCGATGAGCAGTTCTTC	TRBV2	TRBJ2-1	15	TRBD2	-
CASSLDRGSPQHF	TGTGCCAGCAGCTTGGACAGGGGATCGCCCCAGCATTTT	TRBV5-4	TRBJ1-5	13	TRBD1	-
CASSLEGTGLGYTF	TGTGCCAGCAGCTTAGAAGGGACAGGGTTGGGCTACACCTTC	TRBV7-9	TRBJ1-2	14	TRBD1	-
CASRKPTENTEAFF	TGTGCCAGCAGAAAACCGACAGAGAACACTGAAGCTTTCTTT	TRBV6-5	TRBJ1-1	14	-	-
CASSKTTGKDYGYTF	TGCGCCAGCAGCAAAACAACAGGGAAGGACTATGGCTACACCTTC	TRBV5-1	TRBJ1-2	15	-	-
CASRASGLSYNEQFF	TGTGCCAGCCGAGCCTCGGGACTTTCCTACAATGAGCAGTTCTTC	TRBV6-1	TRBJ2-1	15	-	-
CASRQTDQDGYTF	TGTGCCAGCCGACAGACTGATCAGGATGGCTACACCTTC	TRBV10-3	TRBJ1-2	13	-	-
CASSQGFETPNTEAFF	TGCGCCAGCAGCCAAGGTTTTGAGACACCGAACACTGAAGCTTTCTTT	TRBV4-1	TRBJ1-1	16	-	-
CASSSSQGPFGYTF	TGTGCCAGCAGCTCGAGTCAGGGGCCGTTCGGCTACACCTTC	TRBV7-2	TRBJ1-2	14	-	-
CASSATAYEQFF	TGTGCCAGCAGCGCGACAGCTTATGAGCAGTTCTTC	TRBV9	TRBJ2-1	12	-	-
CASSLRKTGATEAFF	TGTGCCAGCAGCCTGCGCAAAACAGGGGCCACTGAAGCTTTCTTT	TRBV5-4	TRBJ1-1	15	TRBD1	-
CASSQSGDGTQYF	TGTGCCAGCAGCCAATCAGGGGACGGAACGCAGTATTTT	TRBV7-8	TRBJ2-3	13	-	-